Shown below are 3 T cell receptor beta chains from a single sample sequenced in a study of STAT5B mutations in CD4+ large granular lymphocyte leukemia. Here immunoSEQ multiplex PCR was the method, and the copy in TCRdb shows in-frame clones only, minus some. The sample shows around 50,000 clones, about four fifths of them seen only once. Sequencing was performed on CD4+ T cells from blood buffy coats. These receptors were taken from a human donor in good health.

This chain uses TRBV5-4 with TRBJ1-2; D is ambiguous. V lost 4 bases and J 3 bases, leaving 10 bases between the germline ends. The CDR3 length is 13 residues. CDR1 and CDR2 from the germline V gene are SGHNT and YYREEE (reference sequence). CDR3 nucleotides: TGTGCCAGCAGCCTTCAAACTGACTATGGCTACACCTTC. This translates into CASSLQTDYGYTF.

The chain links TRBV7-8 to TRBJ1-1, with D perhaps matching TRBD1 (6 bases). Germline V gene data show CDR1 as SGHVS and CDR2 as FQNEAQ. CDR3 length: 14 residues. V was trimmed by 6 bases and J by 7 bases, leaving 18 bases between them. The CDR3 protein is CASSYRAVLLEAFF. The CDR3 DNA sequence: TGTGCCAGCAGTTACAGGGCGGTGCTGCTTGAAGCTTTCTTT.

The chain links TRBV28 to TRBJ1-2; D remains unclear. V lost 3 bases, J lost 8 bases, and 10 bases lay in between. Germline CDR1 and CDR2: MDHEN and SYDVKM. The CDR3 has 12 residues. The CDR3 DNA reads TGTGCCAGCAGTTTGCTGGGGAACGGCTACACCTTC. Amino acid sequence: CASSLLGNGYTF.